Shown below are 32 T cell receptor beta chains from a single sample sequenced in a study of T cells in Graves' hyperthyroidism and ophthalmopathy (dated by TCRdb to between 2018 and 2020). The method was multiplex PCR. The data were produced on an Illumina HiSeq 2000. The TCR beta CDR3 regions were amplified from RNA transcripts. The first round of RT-PCR for the TCR CDR3 was performed with the HTBI primer set and the Qiagen OneStep RT-PCR kit. TCRdb reanalyzed the raw reads on its own, using fastp at Q25 for trimming and MiXCR for clone calling, and kept in-frame beta chains. When rows share a CDR3 protein, they turn into one entry using the most common DNA and genes. The sample includes hundreds of thousands of distinct CDR3 sequences, with about 17% observed a single time. Together, the top ten hold around 4% of the sample. Sequenced material: blood. These receptors were obtained from a woman in her twenties or thirties with Graves' hyperthyroidism.

Only a few counts were recorded for this clonotype. V and J are TRBV30 and TRBJ2-5; D remains ambiguous. The ends were cut back, 1 base at V and 5 bases at J, with 8 bases in the middle. Looked up from germline, CDR1 is GTSNPN and CDR2 is SVGIG (reference sequence). CDR3 length equals 12 residues. The CDR3 sequence: CAWSETVETQYF. The CDR3 DNA follows: TGTGCCTGGAGTGAAACCGTGGAGACCCAGTACTTC. Based on the CDR3 plus reference TRBV30 and TRBJ2-5, the full variable domain is SQTIHQWPATLVQPVGSPLSLECTVEGTSNPNLYWYRQAAGRGLQLLFYSVGIGQISSEVPQNLSASRPQDRQFILSSKKLLLSDSGFYLCAWSETVETQYFGPGTRLLVL.

This clonotype has more than one count but fewer than ten. V is TRBV28 and J is TRBJ2-7, with 8 bases matching TRBD2. The CDR3 has 15 amino acids. Trimming removed 6 bases from V and 3 bases from J; junction bases left unmatched: 10. CDR1 is MDHEN and CDR2 is SYDVKM in the germline V gene. This chain's CDR3 is CASRDSGASYYEQYF. In DNA form, the CDR3 reads TGTGCCAGCAGGGATAGCGGGGCCTCTTACTACGAGCAGTACTTC.

This clonotype was seen ten or more times. The genes are TRBV7-3 and TRBJ2-1; D unclear. From germline, CDR1 is SGHTA and CDR2 FQGTGA. This CDR3 has 13 residues. V lost 1 base and J 9 bases, leaving 10 bases between the germline ends. The CDR3 is CASSLNEKTEQFF. CDR3 bases: TGTGCCAGCAGCTTAAACGAGAAAACTGAGCAGTTCTTC.

In its sample, this clonotype was seen many times. The chain has TRBV2 and TRBJ2-2, with D unresolved. V was clipped by 7 bases and J by 6 bases, with 18 bases between them. The CDR3 is made up of 15 amino acids. Germline V lookup: CDR1 SNHLY, CDR2 FYNNEI. The CDR3 protein is CASTEDANLAGELFF. The CDR3 DNA is TGTGCCAGCACTGAGGACGCGAACCTCGCCGGGGAGCTGTTTTTT.

This clonotype has ten or more counts. The chain uses TRBV13 and TRBJ2-7; 8 bases line up with TRBD1. V lost 5 bases, J lost 3 bases, and 6 bases stayed unmatched. The CDR3 has 14 residues. Per germline, CDR1 PRHDT and CDR2 FYEKMQ (reference sequence). The DNA for the CDR3 is TGTGCCAGCAGCACCCCAGACAGGGGCTACGAGCAGTACTTC. Translation: CASSTPDRGYEQYF.

This clonotype has at least ten counts. This rearrangement joins TRBV20-1 to TRBJ2-2, with D uncertain. V was pared by 0 bases and J by 2 bases, with 16 bases between. Per the germline V gene, CDR1 is DFQATT and CDR2 is SNEGSKA (reference sequence). The CDR3 runs 17 residues. The CDR3 DNA reads TGCAGTGCTAGAGATGGTGGCCAGGCCCTAAACACCGGGGAGCTGTTTTTT. It translates to CSARDGGQALNTGELFF.

This clonotype was detected many times. The chain combines TRBV6-1 with TRBJ2-7, with 9 bases that match TRBD2. The CDR3 has 13 residues. The V segment lost 8 bases and the J segment 3 bases; nucleotides outside the gene matches: 5. The germline V gene encodes CDR1 MNHNS and CDR2 SASEGT. The CDR3 coding sequence is TGTGCCAGCTTCGGCGGGGGGGACTACGAGCAGTACTTC. Residues: CASFGGGDYEQYF.

The gene calls are TRBV12-3 or TRBV12-4 and TRBJ1-1; 7 bases are shared with TRBD1. The CDR3 runs to 15 residues. The V gene end was trimmed by 2 bases and the J gene end by 6 bases; junction bases not matched to a gene: 9. Here the CDR3 reads CASSLRRQGGAEAFF. The CDR3 coding sequence is TGTGCCAGCAGTTTACGTCGACAGGGAGGGGCTGAAGCTTTCTTT.

This clonotype was observed at least ten times. The chain recombines TRBV6-1 with TRBJ2-7; D uncertain. Trimming took off 0 bases at V and 13 bases at J, with 7 bases between the two ends. CDR3 length: 10 residues. Germline CDR1 and CDR2: MNHNS and SASEGT. CDR3 in amino acids: CASSEARLYF. For the CDR3, the DNA is TGTGCCAGCAGTGAAGCGCGTTTATACTTC.

Ten or more counts support this clonotype. The V call is TRBV12-3 or TRBV12-4, the J call TRBJ2-7, with D hard to call. This CDR3 has 13 residues. The V end lost 7 bases, the J end lost 6 bases, and 16 bases lay between the germline ends. CDR3 DNA sequence: TGTGCCAGCACCCGCAGGTTTACCACCGAGCAGTACTTC. Amino acid sequence: CASTRRFTTEQYF.

The rearrangement uses TRBV29-1 and TRBJ2-7, with D perhaps matching TRBD1 (7 bases). CDR1 SQVTM and CDR2 ANQGSEA come from the germline V gene. V gave up 3 bases and J gave up 0 bases, with 18 bases separating them. This CDR3 has 16 amino acids. The CDR3 nucleotides are TGCAGCGTTGATAGCGGAGGGCAGGGGGTCTCCTACGAGCAGTACTTC. It encodes CSVDSGGQGVSYEQYF.

This clonotype was recorded at least ten times. This rearrangement joins TRBV6-1 to TRBJ1-2; D possibly corresponds to TRBD1 (5 bases). Germline-derived CDR1 and CDR2 are MNHNS and SASEGT. The CDR3 is 15 residues long. V was clipped by 4 bases and J by 4 bases, with 16 bases between them. The CDR3 protein is CASSARVTDPYGYTF. CDR3 nucleotides: TGTGCCAGCAGTGCGCGGGTGACAGATCCCTATGGCTACACCTTC.

The V and J genes are TRBV6-1 and TRBJ2-1; 10 bases map to TRBD1. This CDR3 has 15 amino acids. With V trimmed by 4 bases and J by 5 bases, 5 bases remained unmatched. CDR1 MNHNS and CDR2 SASEGT come from the germline V gene. The CDR3 DNA is TGTGCCAGCAGTGGGCCGGGACAGGGGAACAATGAGCAGTTCTTC. This codes for CASSGPGQGNNEQFF.

This clonotype was counted ten times or more. The chain links TRBV28 to TRBJ1-1, with 10 bases fitting TRBD1. Looked up from germline, CDR1 is MDHEN and CDR2 is SYDVKM. The CDR3 extends over 16 amino acids. V dropped 4 bases and J dropped 3; count of bases not matched to a gene: 8. The CDR3 loop reads CASSSGTGAFYTEAFF. The CDR3 nucleotides read TGTGCCAGCAGTTCCGGGACAGGGGCGTTTTACACTGAAGCTTTCTTT.

The chain has TRBV15 and TRBJ2-1; no definite D call. The V end was cut by 0 bases, the J end by 8 bases, with 14 bases between. The CDR3 contains 15 residues. CDR1 is LNHNV, CDR2 YYDKDF, per germline (reference sequence). This CDR3 reads CATSRDETALDEQFF. CDR3 sequence (DNA): TGTGCCACCAGCAGAGATGAAACGGCTTTGGATGAGCAGTTCTTC.

This clonotype was observed many times. The chain links TRBV7-2 to TRBJ2-3, with 7 bases fitting TRBD1. Germline V gene lookup returns CDR1 SGHTA and CDR2 FQGNSA. V lost 5 bases to trimming and J lost 2 bases; unmatched junction nucleotides: 7. This CDR3 is built from 15 residues. CDR3 DNA: TGTGCCAGCAGCGTGGGGGACAGAGACACAGATACGCAGTATTTT. Protein product: CASSVGDRDTDTQYF.

The chain is built from TRBV27 and TRBJ1-1; D is unresolved. Germline V gene lookup returns CDR1 MNHEY and CDR2 SMNVEV (reference sequence). The length of the CDR3 is 14 residues. The V gene lost 5 bases and the J gene lost 1 base, with 11 bases spanning the gap. The CDR3 coding sequence is TGTGCCAGCAGTCCACTCGTAAAGAACACTGAAGCTTTCTTT. This gives the protein CASSPLVKNTEAFF.

This clonotype was observed a few times. Mismatch with germline at one junction end may stem from a read error. V and J are TRBV9 and TRBJ2-5, with 7 bases aligning to TRBD2. CDR1 is SGDLS, CDR2 YYNGEE, per germline. There are 15 residues in the CDR3. The CDR3: CASSVAPGLQEAQYF. The CDR3 bases are TGTGCCAGCAGCGTAGCTCCGGGACTACAAGAGGCCCAGTACTTC.

With regard to this clonotype: This may arise from a read error, as a much more abundant clone is one base away. V gene TRBV20-1 combines with J gene TRBJ2-7; 10 nucleotides line up with TRBD2. This CDR3 is 16 amino acids long. CDR1 is DFQATT, CDR2 SNEGSKA, per germline (reference sequence). The V gene end was trimmed by 0 bases and the J gene end by 4 bases; junction bases not matched to a gene: 9. DNA of the CDR3: TGCAGTGCTAGAGAGGCTAGCGGGGGCCTCCGGTACGAGCAGTACTTC. Amino acids: CSAREASGGLRYEQYF.

Many counts were recorded for this clonotype. The gene calls are TRBV13 and TRBJ2-1; 11 bases agree with TRBD1. Per the germline V gene, CDR1 is PRHDT and CDR2 is FYEKMQ (reference sequence). The CDR3 is 15 amino acids. Trimming cost V 5 bases and J 9 bases; bases outside gene matches: 9. The CDR3 region has the DNA TGTGCCAGCAGCCCACTGTCCGGGACAGGGGGTGAGCAGTTCTTC. Its translation: CASSPLSGTGGEQFF.

This clonotype was seen repeatedly, ten times or more. V gene TRBV28 combines with J gene TRBJ2-5; 14 bases agree with TRBD2. The CDR3 extends over 15 amino acids. CDR1 is MDHEN and CDR2 is SYDVKM in the germline V gene. V was clipped by 6 bases and J by 5 bases; unmatched bases: 5. CDR3: CASSQGLAGVETQYF. CDR3 DNA: TGTGCCAGCAGCCAGGGACTAGCGGGAGTGGAGACCCAGTACTTC.

This clonotype was seen repeatedly, ten times or more. The chain links TRBV11-3 to TRBJ2-1; no reliable D call. Trimming shortened V by 5 bases and J by 8 bases, and 7 bases separated the two germline ends. CDR1 SGHNT and CDR2 YENEEA come from the germline V gene. CDR3 size: 11 residues. CDR3 sequence: CASSINDEQFF. The CDR3 nucleotides read TGTGCCAGCAGCATTAACGATGAGCAGTTCTTC.

This clonotype was recorded at least ten times. The chain uses TRBV10-3 and TRBJ1-1, with D possibly being TRBD1 (5 bases). Trimming stripped 3 bases from V and 6 bases from J, with 14 bases between. This CDR3 is 14 amino acids long. Germline loops: CDR1 ENHRY, CDR2 SYGVKD. The chain's CDR3 is CAISDRGVVAEAFF. The CDR3 DNA follows: TGTGCCATCAGTGATCGGGGGGTGGTGGCTGAAGCTTTCTTT.

This clonotype was picked up a small number of times. The chain uses TRBV10-2 and TRBJ2-1; 11 nucleotides align to TRBD2. The trim removed 3 bases at V and 7 bases at J, leaving 8 bases unmatched. The CDR3 is 16 amino acids. Germline CDR1 WSHSY, CDR2 SAAADI. The CDR3 region has the DNA TGCGCCAGCAGTGAACTGACTAGCGGGATAGGTAATGAGCAGTTCTTC. As protein: CASSELTSGIGNEQFF.

This clonotype was seen repeatedly, ten times or more. This chain joins TRBV7-8 and TRBJ2-2, with TRBD2 identical over 12 bases. J lost 8 bases, V lost 6 bases, and 4 bases had no gene match. Looked up from germline, CDR1 is SGHVS and CDR2 is FQNEAQ. This CDR3 is built from 14 residues. The chain's CDR3 is CASRRTSGTGELFF. CDR3 coding DNA: TGTGCCAGCAGACGGACTAGCGGGACTGGGGAGCTGTTTTTT.

The chain links TRBV5-1 to TRBJ2-7; tentatively, D is TRBD2 (6 bases). Trimming removed 3 bases at V and 1 base at J, with 17 bases between. There are 16 residues in the CDR3. Germline V gives CDR1 SGHRS, CDR2 YFSETQ. The CDR3 nucleotides are TGCGCCAGCAGCTGGGGAGGAGGAAGGGGATCCTACGAGCAGTACTTC. It is translated as CASSWGGGRGSYEQYF.

This clonotype was recorded many times. V gene TRBV12-3 or TRBV12-4 combines with J gene TRBJ1-1; no clear D. The CDR3 spans 10 residues. V lost 5 bases and J 2 bases, leaving 0 bases between the germline ends. The CDR3 is CASSNTEAFF. CDR3 nucleotides: TGTGCCAGCAGTAACACTGAAGCTTTCTTT.

Many counts were recorded for this clonotype. The chain uses TRBV11-2 and TRBJ2-1, with D possibly being TRBD1 (6 bases). The CDR3 is made up of 13 amino acids. V lost 0 bases and J lost 14, with 14 bases in between. Per the germline V gene, CDR1 is SGHAT and CDR2 is FQNNGV. CDR3 nucleotides: TGTGCCAGCAGCTTAGATTACAGGACAGATGAGTTCTTC. It specifies CASSLDYRTDEFF.

The rearrangement joins TRBV5-4 to TRBJ1-1; D gene uncertain. The V end was cut by 6 bases, the J end by 2 bases, with 17 bases between. This CDR3 has 15 residues. Germline V CDR1 and CDR2: SGHNT, YYREEE (reference sequence). The CDR3 coding sequence is TGTGCCAGCACCCCCCAAAACGGGGTTAACACTGAAGCTTTCTTT. Protein: CASTPQNGVNTEAFF.

This clonotype occurred a few times. V usage is TRBV7-2 and J usage is TRBJ1-2, with TRBD1 matching over 8 bases. CDR3 length equals 16 residues. The germline CDR1 and CDR2 sequences are SGHTA and FQGNSA. V dropped 1 base and J dropped 4; count of bases not matched to a gene: 8. CDR3 sequence (DNA): TGTGCCAGCAGCTTAGGGGGTGCAGGGGGCTCCTATGGCTACACCTTC. Its protein product is CASSLGGAGGSYGYTF.

In this sample, this clonotype turned up a few times. V and J are TRBV20-1 and TRBJ2-3; TRBD2 agrees at 9 bases. The CDR3 spans 14 residues. Losses at the gene ends were 6 bases for V and 2 bases for J; bases not matched to a gene: 6. CDR1 DFQATT and CDR2 SNEGSKA come from the germline V gene (reference sequence). Here the CDR3 reads CSAALAGVTDTQYF. CDR3 in DNA: TGCAGTGCAGCTTTAGCGGGAGTCACAGATACGCAGTATTTT.

This clonotype was found a few times. The chain uses TRBV4-1 and TRBJ2-2, with D possibly being TRBD1 or TRBD2 (5 bases each). CDR3 length equals 18 residues. Germline CDR1 MGHRA, CDR2 YSYEKL. V lost 1 base and J lost 9, with 24 bases in between. The CDR3: CASSQGRGRALGQRELFF. In nucleotides, the CDR3 is TGCGCCAGCAGCCAAGGTCGGGGCAGGGCCCTTGGGCAGCGGGAGCTGTTTTTT.